Listed here is a single T cell receptor (beta chain). These data belong to a study of long-term antiretroviral therapy in people with HIV. In each sample, roughly 1-11 million cryopreserved PBMC were present before DNA extraction. A v3.0 immunoSEQ assay was performed at survey level. Some clones are missing from TCRdb's copy, which holds only in-frame ones; the method was immunoSEQ multiplex PCR. The sample includes 30,000 to 40,000 clones, approximately 79% of them seen just once. Germline loops: CDR1 SGHDN, CDR2 FVKESK. This CDR3 is built from 13 residues. V shed 4 bases, J shed 8 bases, and the junction held 5 bases outside the gene matches.

The sample consisted of unsorted PBMCs, taken 1.5 years after starting antiretroviral therapy. This sequence was found in a man between 18 and 29 years old with HIV. The V call is TRBV14, the J call TRBJ2-4; 7 bases fit TRBD2. CDR3 sequence reads: CASSRGGTDIQYF. The CDR3 DNA follows: TGTGCCAGCAGCCGGGGGGGGACCGACATTCAGTACTTC.